This T cell receptor beta chain was retrieved from a study of beta chain features in type 1 diabetes. The collection from each donor was one heparinised blood draw averaging about 116 mL. Expressed TCRB transcripts were sequenced because the isolated RNA had all been reverse transcribed beforehand. TCRdb's table, derived via immunoSEQ multiplex PCR, lists solely in-frame clones and lacks some. The sample lists under 550,000 clones; over 9.5% were seen once. Study results and caveats: Patients' naive, central memory and Treg TCRB repertoires seemed closer to one another than those of healthy donors.

This clone was found a few times. Its antigen is currently unknown. Germline V gene data show CDR1 as SEHNR and CDR2 as FQNEAQ (reference sequence). The CDR3 length is 19 residues. Deletions cut 1 base from V and 0 bases from J, with 20 bases between. V and J are TRBV7-9 and TRBJ2-3; perhaps TRBD2 as D (5 bases). The TCR was taken from a woman aged 18-29 years in good health. Sequences were obtained from naive CD4+ T cells from blood. The CDR3 spells CASSLGWLNSATSTDTQYF. In DNA, the CDR3 is TGTGCCAGCAGCTTAGGATGGCTGAATAGCGCAACTAGCACAGATACGCAGTATTTT. The variable domain in full, with the rest retrieved from reference TRBV7-9 and TRBJ2-3, is DTGVSQNPRHKITKRGQNVTFRCDPISEHNRLYWYRQTLGQGPEFLTYFQNEAQLEKSRLLSDRFSAERPKGSFSTLEIQRTEQGDSAMYLCASSLGWLNSATSTDTQYFGPGTRLTVL.